This TCR beta chain was documented in a study of identical twins. With V trimmed by 3 bases and J by 2 bases, 0 bases remained unmatched. Germline CDR1 reads SGHDN; CDR2 reads FVKESK. The CDR3 spans 16 residues. With template switching, a universal primer site was added, and the cDNA carried unique molecular identifiers. TCRdb reanalysed the 5' RACE reads using MiXCR and keeps one entry per CDR3 protein. This sample carries fewer than 500,000 distinct CDR3 sequences, more than 13% of them seen once, and the ten largest clones take approximately 0.98%. General study results and limits: A cross-sectional statistical analysis, not follow-up of the same donors, supported the conclusions.

Details on this clonotype: What it recognizes is unknown.

Another study also made use of these data, one on yellow fever vaccine responses in identical twins.

The rearrangement joins TRBV14 to TRBJ2-1; 14 bases are shared with TRBD2. The source of this sequence is a woman younger than 30 in good health. Sequences were obtained from CD4+ T cells sorted from blood. Written as DNA, the CDR3 is TGTGCCAGCAGCCAGACTAGCGGGGGGGCCTACAATGAGCAGTTCTTC. Amino acid sequence: CASSQTSGGAYNEQFF.